The sequence of this TCR beta chain was determined in a study of T cells after yellow fever vaccination. They built TCR cDNA with 5'RACE template switching, a step that put in a universal primer site and UMIs. One entry per CDR3 protein results from TCRdb running MiXCR on the 5' RACE reads. The sample comprises 180,000 or so distinct CDR3 sequences, roughly 11% of which are singletons, and roughly a third rests with the top ten. The CDR3 length is 13 residues. CDR1 and CDR2 (germline): DFQATT, SNEGSKA (reference sequence). V was clipped by 5 bases and J by 1 base, with 11 bases between them. This clonotype was seen a handful of times.

V is TRBV20-1 and J is TRBJ1-1; TRBD1 might be the D (5 bases). The sequence came from a man aged 18 to 29 who received the YFV17D yellow fever vaccine. This specimen consisted of CD8+ T cells sorted from PBMCs, obtained 15 days after the yellow fever booster vaccination. CDR3 loop: CSASGRPNTEAFF. In nucleotides, the CDR3 is TGCAGTGCTTCGGGACGGCCGAACACTGAAGCTTTCTTT.